One and the same sample provided the 20 T cell receptor beta chains below, sequenced in a study of cytomegalovirus exposure and HLA in healthy donors. The PCR used 60 Vbeta and 13 Jbeta primers. Sequencing was performed with immunoSEQ multiplex PCR; in TCRdb, only in-frame clones are kept and a portion is missing. The top ten clones hold approximately 10% of a sample with some 210,000 clones, around 86% of them seen once. Sequencing input: PBMCs. These receptors originate from a woman in her forties or fifties in good health and CMV-seropositive.

This sequence joins TRBV2 and TRBJ2-5; 9 nucleotides line up with TRBD1. Per the germline V gene, CDR1 is SNHLY and CDR2 is FYNNEI. This CDR3 region has 14 residues. Germline trimming cut 8 bases from V and 10 bases from J; bases unmatched to any gene: 14. The CDR3 bases are TGTGCCAGCGGCCTACAGGGGGCCTCCCGTCGCCAGTACTTC. Translated, it gives CASGLQGASRRQYF.

This clone was recorded once. The rearrangement links TRBV6-6 to TRBJ2-7, with no clear D. The CDR3 loop spans 11 amino acids. The V gene lost 5 bases and the J gene lost 4 bases, with 6 bases spanning the gap. Germline V gives CDR1 MNHNY, CDR2 SVGAGI (reference sequence). CDR3 sequence: CASSTFYEQYF. CDR3 nucleotides: TGTGCCAGCAGTACATTTTACGAGCAGTACTTC.

Regarding this clone: The sample has other DNA sequences that encode this CDR3 too. The chain recombines TRBV7-2 with TRBJ1-3; D perhaps matches TRBD1 (6 bases). Germline lookup yields CDR1 SGHTA and CDR2 FQGNSA. This CDR3 is built from 14 residues. Trimming took 1 base from V and 3 from J, leaving 7 bases between them. The CDR3 spells CASSLVGGGNTIYF. CDR3 nucleotides: TGTGCCAGCAGCTTAGTAGGGGGTGGAAACACCATATATTTT.

CDR3 bases: TGTGCCAGCAGCCCCGTTCGGGGGGCCCCCACTGAAGCTTTCTTT. It specifies CASSPVRGAPTEAFF. The chain has TRBV6-1 and TRBJ1-1; D may be TRBD1 (6 bases). The germline V gene has CDR1 MNHNS and CDR2 SASEGT. The V and J ends lost 6 bases and 4 bases respectively, with 18 bases between them. This CDR3 has 15 amino acids.

The rearrangement joins TRBV4-1 to TRBJ2-1; 8 nucleotides match TRBD2. The CDR3 runs to 16 residues. V was clipped by 1 base and J by 3 bases; unmatched bases: 5. Per the germline V gene, CDR1 is MGHRA and CDR2 is YSYEKL. CDR3 loop: CASSQAVSGNYNEQFF. The CDR3 DNA reads as TGCGCCAGCAGCCAAGCAGTTAGCGGGAACTACAATGAGCAGTTCTTC.

The chain carries TRBV5-1 and TRBJ2-7; 13 nucleotides align to TRBD2. With 4 bases clipped from V and 5 bases from J, the junction kept 6 bases outside the gene matches. This CDR3 comprises 15 residues. The germline V gene encodes CDR1 SGHRS and CDR2 YFSETQ. CDR3 in amino acids: CASSRTSGGGNEQYF. The CDR3 DNA sequence: TGCGCCAGCAGCCGAACTAGCGGGGGGGGCAACGAGCAGTACTTC. Drawing the rest from reference TRBV5-1 and TRBJ2-7, the complete variable domain is KAGVTQTPRYLIKTRGQQVTLSCSPISGHRSVSWYQQTPGQGLQFLFEYFSETQRNKGNFPGRFSGRQFSNSRSEMNVSTLELGDSALYLCASSRTSGGGNEQYFGPGTRLTVT.

The chain uses TRBV6-1 and TRBJ1-2; TRBD1 might be the D (5 bases). The CDR3 is 16 residues long. Trimming left V 0 bases short and J 7 bases short, with 18 bases between. Germline loops: CDR1 MNHNS, CDR2 SASEGT. As DNA, the CDR3 is TGTGCCAGCAGTGAAGCTCTGACCAGGGCCTTTAGTGGCTACACCTTC. Amino acid sequence: CASSEALTRAFSGYTF.

The chain uses TRBV27 and TRBJ2-5; 7 bases are shared with TRBD1. TRBJ2-7 explains the end of the DNA better; the J call may be wrong. The germline V gene encodes CDR1 MNHEY and CDR2 SMNVEV (reference sequence). This CDR3 comprises 13 residues. CDR3 region: CASSRQGRDEQYF. The CDR3 DNA sequence: TGTGCCAGCAGTAGACAGGGCAGAGACGAGCAGTACTTC.

This chain connects TRBV19 to TRBJ1-2; 7 bases are shared with TRBD1. This CDR3 has 16 amino acids. Per germline, CDR1 LNHDA and CDR2 SQIVND (reference sequence). V gave up 3 bases and J gave up 7 bases; unmatched junction bases: 14. The CDR3 DNA is TGTGCCAGTAGTATTCGCCCGGGAAGGGGGCCGAGTGGCTACACCTTC. Protein product: CASSIRPGRGPSGYTF. The complete variable domain, with remaining parts taken from reference TRBV19 and TRBJ1-2, reads DGGITQSPKYLFRKEGQNVTLSCEQNLNHDAMYWYRQDPGQGLRLIYYSQIVNDFQKGDIAEGYSVSREKKESFPLTVTSAQKNPTAFYLCASSIRPGRGPSGYTFGSGTRLTVV.

This chain joins TRBV11-2 and TRBJ1-6; D uncertain. Germline loops: CDR1 SGHAT, CDR2 FQNNGV. The ends were cut back, 1 base at V and 5 bases at J, with 6 bases in the middle. The CDR3 is 14 amino acids. The CDR3 coding sequence is TGTGCCAGCAGCTTAGGGCTGGATAATTCACCCCTCCACTTT. Translating it yields CASSLGLDNSPLHF.

The chain is built from TRBV27 and TRBJ1-1, with D perhaps matching TRBD1 (6 bases). Germline V gene data show CDR1 as MNHEY and CDR2 as SMNVEV (reference sequence). V lost 0 bases and J 3 bases, leaving 20 bases between the germline ends. This CDR3 has 18 residues. The CDR3 DNA reads as TGTGCCAGCAGTTTATCTGGGCAGGGAGGGGGAGGGTACACTGAAGCTTTCTTT. It yields the protein CASSLSGQGGGGYTEAFF.

This chain connects TRBV27 to TRBJ2-5; TRBD2 aligns across 8 bases. After removal of 5 bases from V and 0 bases from J, the junction contained 8 bases not matched to a gene. Looked up from germline, CDR1 is MNHEY and CDR2 is SMNVEV (reference sequence). The CDR3 extends over 16 amino acids. In nucleotides, the CDR3 is TGTGCCAGCAGTGCCCGACTAGCGAGCAACCAAGAGACCCAGTACTTC. It specifies CASSARLASNQETQYF.

This chain joins TRBV27 and TRBJ2-1, with D possibly TRBD1 on 5 matching bases. V was pared by 9 bases and J by 7 bases, with 16 bases between. The CDR3 totals 13 residues. Germline V gene sequence: CDR1 MNHEY, CDR2 SMNVEV (reference sequence). CDR3 amino acids: CASKGLAGNEQFF. The CDR3 DNA reads as TGTGCCAGTAAAGGTTTAGCAGGGAATGAGCAGTTCTTC.

The chain is built from TRBV27 and TRBJ2-1; D may be TRBD2 (7 bases). Germline V gives CDR1 MNHEY, CDR2 SMNVEV (reference sequence). V was pared by 6 bases and J by 9 bases, with 21 bases between. The CDR3 is made up of 15 amino acids. In DNA, the CDR3 is TGTGCCAGCAGATTAGGACTAGGGGGGTTGAGTGAGCAGTTCTTC. Encoded protein: CASRLGLGGLSEQFF.

The rearrangement joins TRBV2 to TRBJ1-1; no clear D. CDR1 is SNHLY and CDR2 is FYNNEI in the germline V gene. CDR3 length: 13 amino acids. Trimming removed 3 bases from V and 7 bases from J, with 12 bases in between. In DNA, the CDR3 is TGTGCCAGCAGTGACGTATCAGGATTTGAAGCTTTCTTT. Its translation is CASSDVSGFEAFF.

The rearrangement joins TRBV29-1 to TRBJ1-2; D gene uncertain. The CDR3 has 13 residues. With 2 bases removed from V and 8 bases from J, the gap between germline ends came to 15 bases. The V gene's germline CDR1 is SQVTM and CDR2 ANQGSEA. The CDR3, as DNA: TGCAGCGTTGAAATGGGAGGGAGGCACGGCTACACCTTC. The encoded protein is CSVEMGGRHGYTF.

This chain connects TRBV4-2 to TRBJ2-7; 11 nucleotides match TRBD1. Germline lookup yields CDR1 LGHNA and CDR2 YNFKEQ. Trimming removed 4 bases from V and 7 bases from J; junction bases left unmatched: 6. The CDR3 consists of 14 residues. CDR3 sequence: CASSPGDRGGEQYF. CDR3 in DNA: TGTGCCAGCAGCCCCGGGGACAGGGGGGGGGAGCAGTACTTC.

The chain carries TRBV18 and TRBJ1-4; D is ambiguous. Germline CDR1 KGHSH, CDR2 LQKENI. This CDR3 is built from 16 residues. The ends were cut back, 3 bases at V and 7 bases at J, with 18 bases in the middle. The CDR3: CASSPLGGPLREKLFF. The CDR3 DNA is TGTGCCAGCTCACCTTTGGGAGGGCCGTTACGTGAAAAACTGTTTTTT.

A word on this clone: Other nucleotide sequences in the sample specify the same CDR3. This chain links TRBV28 with TRBJ2-1; 12 bases align to TRBD2. J was trimmed by 10 bases and V by 4 bases; bases with no gene match: 8. Germline V CDR1 and CDR2: MDHEN, SYDVKM. The CDR3 sequence is 15 residues long. The CDR3 here is CASSYLAGGPREQFF. The DNA of the CDR3 is TGTGCCAGCAGTTATCTAGCGGGGGGGCCCCGGGAGCAGTTCTTC.

The V call is TRBV30, the J call TRBJ1-1; the D gene is possibly TRBD1 (6 bases). Germline V CDR1 and CDR2: GTSNPN, SVGIG (reference sequence). Between the trimmed V and J ends, which lost 1 base and 5 bases, there was a span of 17 bases. The CDR3 extends over 15 amino acids. The CDR3 protein is CAWSAWVGADTEAFF. The CDR3 DNA follows: TGTGCCTGGAGTGCCTGGGTGGGGGCGGATACTGAAGCTTTCTTT.